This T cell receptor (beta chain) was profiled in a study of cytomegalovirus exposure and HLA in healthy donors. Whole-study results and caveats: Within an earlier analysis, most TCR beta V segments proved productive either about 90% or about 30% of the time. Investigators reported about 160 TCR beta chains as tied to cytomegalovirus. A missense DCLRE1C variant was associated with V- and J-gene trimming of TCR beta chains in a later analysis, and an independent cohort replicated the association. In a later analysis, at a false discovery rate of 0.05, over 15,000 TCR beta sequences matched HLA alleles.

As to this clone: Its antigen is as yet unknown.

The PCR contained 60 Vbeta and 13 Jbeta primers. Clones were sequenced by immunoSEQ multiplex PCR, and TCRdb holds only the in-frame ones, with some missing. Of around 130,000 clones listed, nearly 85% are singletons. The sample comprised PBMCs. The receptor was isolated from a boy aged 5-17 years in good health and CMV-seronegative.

In DNA, the CDR3 is TGCGCCAGCAGCCAAGTACTAGCGGGAGGAGGGAACATTCAGTACTTC. Protein product: CASSQVLAGGGNIQYF. V usage is TRBV4-1 and J usage is TRBJ2-4, with TRBD2 matching 12 bases. With 1 base clipped from V and 7 bases from J, the junction kept 5 bases outside the gene matches. This CDR3 has 16 residues. In germline, CDR1 is MGHRA, CDR2 YSYEKL.